One and the same sample provided the 26 T cell receptor beta chains below, sequenced in a study of cytotoxic CD8 clonotypes in ibrutinib-treated CLL. Only in-frame clones appear in the TCRdb table, and some are missing; sequencing was by immunoSEQ multiplex PCR. The sample consists of approximately 160,000 clones, approximately 90% of them appearing once. The sequences come from PBMCs, collected at disease progression, from a patient treated with ibrutinib. The receptors were sampled from a human donor with chronic lymphocytic leukemia.

V is TRBV5-1 and J is TRBJ2-1; TRBD1 agrees at 9 bases. After removal of 6 bases from V and 5 bases from J, the junction contained 9 bases not matched to a gene. In germline, CDR1 is SGHRS, CDR2 YFSETQ. The CDR3 covers 15 residues. The DNA for the CDR3 is TGCGCCAGCACCCTGGGACAGGGTATCCACAATGAGCAGTTCTTC. The encoded protein is CASTLGQGIHNEQFF.

V and J are TRBV28 and TRBJ1-3, with D possibly matching TRBD1 (5 bases). Trimming pared 1 base from V and 1 base from J, leaving 8 bases between. The CDR3 totals 15 residues. Germline V gives CDR1 MDHEN, CDR2 SYDVKM. The DNA of the CDR3 is TGTGCCAGCAGTTTATATGCAGGGTCTGGAAACACCATATATTTT. As protein: CASSLYAGSGNTIYF.

This chain connects TRBV11-1 to TRBJ2-5, with D maybe TRBD2 (5 bases). The CDR3 loop spans 15 amino acids. Germline CDR1 is SGHAT and CDR2 is FQDESV (reference sequence). V lost 2 bases and J 1 base, leaving 11 bases between the germline ends. In DNA form, the CDR3 reads TGTGCCAGCAGCTTACCCGGGGAGAGCCAAGAGACCCAGTACTTC. Translating gives CASSLPGESQETQYF.

The CDR3 DNA reads TGCGCCAGCAGCTTGGTAGCGAGCACAGATACGCAGTATTTT. The encoded protein is CASSLVASTDTQYF. This chain connects TRBV5-1 to TRBJ2-3, with D possibly TRBD2 on 5 matching bases. CDR1 and CDR2 (germline): SGHRS, YFSETQ. The germline V and J ends were trimmed by 0 bases and 0 bases, with 5 bases remaining between them. The CDR3 is 14 residues long.

The chain has TRBV6-7 and TRBJ2-1; perhaps D is TRBD1 or TRBD2 (5 bases each). TRBV6-7 is reported as an ORF; its role is uncertain. Trimming left V 0 bases short and J 0 bases short, with 12 bases between. The CDR3 runs to 17 residues. The CDR3 coding sequence is TGTGCCAGCAGTTACTCGGGGACGCTGAGCTCCTACAATGAGCAGTTCTTC. Protein product: CASSYSGTLSSYNEQFF.

The chain has TRBV6-1 and TRBJ2-1, with 8 bases that match TRBD2. Per germline, CDR1 MNHNS and CDR2 SASEGT. The CDR3 is 16 amino acids. Unmatched junction bases numbered 8, after V lost 3 bases and J lost 4 bases. CDR3 amino acids: CASSELAGRVYNEQFF. For the CDR3, the DNA is TGTGCCAGCAGTGAGTTAGCGGGGAGGGTTTACAATGAGCAGTTCTTC.

The gene calls are TRBV4-1 and TRBJ1-2; no clear D. The CDR3 has 13 residues. Germline CDR1 is MGHRA and CDR2 is YSYEKL. Trimming stripped 2 bases from V and 6 bases from J, with 10 bases between. In DNA form, the CDR3 reads TGCGCCAGCAGCCAACTCCCCAGGAATGGCTACACCTTC. The encoded protein is CASSQLPRNGYTF.

The chain carries TRBV29-1 and TRBJ2-5; D possibly corresponds to TRBD1 (5 bases). V lost 5 bases to trimming and J lost 7 bases, with 17 bases between them. Germline assignment: CDR1 SQVTM and CDR2 ANQGSEA. The CDR3 covers 13 residues. For the CDR3, the DNA is TGCAGCGTTTTTCAAGGGGATGTCGTGACCCAGTACTTC. Translating gives CSVFQGDVVTQYF.

This clone was seen only once. The rearrangement links TRBV5-4 to TRBJ2-3, with D perhaps matching TRBD2 (6 bases). Per the germline V gene, CDR1 is SGHNT and CDR2 is YYREEE (reference sequence). The CDR3 extends over 15 amino acids. V gave up 4 bases and J gave up 2 bases, with 14 bases separating them. This chain's CDR3 is CASSRGAGTTDTQYF. The CDR3 bases are TGTGCCAGCAGCAGAGGAGCGGGTACCACAGATACGCAGTATTTT.

The V call is TRBV13, the J call TRBJ1-1; 7 nucleotides line up with TRBD1. V dropped 3 bases and J dropped 2; count of bases not matched to a gene: 12. Looked up from germline, CDR1 is PRHDT and CDR2 is FYEKMQ (reference sequence). CDR3 size: 17 residues. This chain's CDR3 is CASSFGTVNVVNTEAFF. CDR3 sequence (DNA): TGTGCCAGCAGCTTTGGGACAGTAAACGTTGTAAACACTGAAGCTTTCTTT.

The chain links TRBV2 to TRBJ2-4; D not certain. V shed 9 bases and J shed 0 bases, with 9 bases lying between them. The germline CDR1 and CDR2 sequences are SNHLY and FYNNEI. The CDR3 extends over 13 amino acids. CDR3 sequence reads: CASGMVAKNIQYF. The DNA of the CDR3 is TGTGCCAGTGGCATGGTAGCCAAAAACATTCAGTACTTC.

The chain has TRBV6-5 and TRBJ2-2, with 9 bases fitting TRBD1. The V and J ends lost 4 bases and 4 bases, in that order; junction bases with no gene match: 7. The length of the CDR3 is 16 residues. CDR1 is MNHEY and CDR2 is SVGAGI in the germline V gene. CDR3 sequence: CASSSPGQGLTGELFF. In nucleotides, the CDR3 is TGTGCCAGCAGTTCCCCGGGACAGGGTCTCACCGGGGAGCTGTTTTTT.

This clone was seen more than once but under ten times. The chain employs TRBV12-5 and TRBJ1-2; 8 nucleotides agree with TRBD1. V gave up 9 bases and J gave up 4 bases; unmatched junction bases: 13. The CDR3 consists of 15 residues. From germline, CDR1 is LGHNT and CDR2 FRNRAP. CDR3 sequence: CASAQGGTGGYGYTF. In DNA form, the CDR3 reads TGTGCTAGCGCCCAGGGAGGCACAGGGGGCTATGGCTACACCTTC.

The chain joins TRBV11-2 to TRBJ2-1, with TRBD1 identical over 10 bases. CDR3 length equals 16 residues. The trim removed 4 bases at V and 7 bases at J, leaving 10 bases unmatched. In germline, CDR1 is SGHAT, CDR2 FQNNGV. CDR3 loop: CASSSPPGTGVNEQFF. The CDR3 bases are TGTGCCAGCAGCTCGCCCCCCGGGACAGGGGTAAATGAGCAGTTCTTC.

The rearrangement links TRBV10-2 to TRBJ2-7, with TRBD2 matching 12 bases. J lost 4 bases, V lost 4 bases, and 2 bases had no gene match. The CDR3 extends over 14 amino acids. Germline assignment: CDR1 WSHSY and CDR2 SAAADI. CDR3 region: CASSGLAGAYEQYF. CDR3 nucleotides: TGCGCCAGCAGTGGACTAGCGGGAGCATACGAGCAGTACTTC.

The chain couples TRBV11-2 to TRBJ2-1; 12 bases are shared with TRBD1. Germline trimming cut 2 bases from V and 7 bases from J; bases unmatched to any gene: 9. Germline loops: CDR1 SGHAT, CDR2 FQNNGV. The CDR3 length is 17 residues. The CDR3 region has the DNA TGTGCCAGCAGCTTAACGGGGGGACAGGGGGCGCGTAATGAGCAGTTCTTC. This gives the protein CASSLTGGQGARNEQFF.

The chain has TRBV4-1 and TRBJ1-4; D perhaps matches TRBD1 (5 bases). Germline values: CDR1 MGHRA, CDR2 YSYEKL. The germline V and J ends were trimmed by 5 bases and 0 bases, with 13 bases remaining between them. The CDR3 has 16 residues. CDR3 sequence reads: CASSYIEGATNEKLFF. The CDR3 DNA reads as TGCGCCAGCAGCTATATAGAAGGGGCAACTAATGAAAAACTGTTTTTT.

This clone occurred once. The J gene is TRBJ1-1, the V gene TRBV2, with 9 bases that match TRBD1. The CDR3 has 12 residues. The ends lost 6 bases at V and 10 bases at J; junction bases unmatched: 6. The V gene's germline CDR1 is SNHLY and CDR2 FYNNEI. CDR3 coding DNA: TGTGCCAGCAGACAGGGGGCAAGTTTAGCTTTCTTT. It encodes CASRQGASLAFF.

The chain has TRBV2 and TRBJ2-7, with D perhaps matching TRBD2 (6 bases). Germline CDR1 SNHLY, CDR2 FYNNEI. With 5 bases removed from V and 1 base from J, the gap between germline ends came to 18 bases. The CDR3 totals 16 residues. The chain's CDR3 is CASSTNRESPSYEQYF. The CDR3 coding sequence is TGTGCCAGCAGTACCAATCGGGAGTCCCCTTCCTACGAGCAGTACTTC. The entire variable domain, with the rest obtained from reference TRBV2 and TRBJ2-7, is as follows: EPEVTQTPSHQVTQMGQEVILRCVPISNHLYFYWYRQILGQKVEFLVSFYNNEISEKSEIFDDQFSVERPDGSNFTLKIRSTKLEDSAMYFCASSTNRESPSYEQYFGPGTRLTVT.

This clone was seen once. Other nucleotide sequences in the sample specify the same CDR3. V gene TRBV5-6 combines with J gene TRBJ2-1; 13 bases match TRBD2. Germline values: CDR1 SGHDT, CDR2 YYEEEE. The V and J ends lost 4 bases and 8 bases, in that order; junction bases with no gene match: 12. This CDR3 is built from 17 residues. The DNA for the CDR3 is TGTGCCAGCAGCGCCTTAAGCGCCGGGACTAGCGGGGATGAGCAGTTCTTC. Translated, it gives CASSALSAGTSGDEQFF.

J is TRBJ2-7 and V is TRBV7-9, with 12 bases matching TRBD2. With 5 bases clipped from V and 2 bases from J, the junction kept 4 bases outside the gene matches. Germline values: CDR1 SEHNR, CDR2 FQNEAQ (reference sequence). CDR3 length: 15 residues. The CDR3 protein is CASSRLAGETYEQYF. As DNA, the CDR3 is TGTGCCAGCAGCCGACTAGCGGGAGAGACCTACGAGCAGTACTTC.

This chain uses TRBV2 with TRBJ2-5, with D tentatively TRBD2 (6 bases). Germline-derived CDR1 and CDR2 are SNHLY and FYNNEI. The CDR3 sequence is 15 residues long. V dropped 6 bases and J dropped 9 bases, with 23 bases sitting between them. The CDR3 loop is CASRSTPGLPLSQYF. DNA for the CDR3: TGTGCCAGCAGATCGACACCGGGACTGCCCTTATCCCAGTACTTC. The whole variable domain, remainder taken from reference TRBV2 and TRBJ2-5, is EPEVTQTPSHQVTQMGQEVILRCVPISNHLYFYWYRQILGQKVEFLVSFYNNEISEKSEIFDDQFSVERPDGSNFTLKIRSTKLEDSAMYFCASRSTPGLPLSQYFGPGTRLLVL.

This clone occurred once. CDR3 sequence: CASSYGGTGNQPQHF. The CDR3 nucleotides read TGCGCCAGCAGCTACGGCGGGACAGGCAATCAGCCCCAGCATTTT. J is TRBJ1-5 and V is TRBV5-1; TRBD1 agrees at 7 bases. Trimming removed 3 bases from V and 2 bases from J; junction bases left unmatched: 5. Germline V gene lookup returns CDR1 SGHRS and CDR2 YFSETQ. The CDR3 loop spans 15 amino acids.

This CDR3 reads CASSIDLTGAYNEQFF. In nucleotides, the CDR3 is TGTGCCAGTAGTATAGATCTAACAGGGGCCTACAATGAGCAGTTCTTC. The gene calls are TRBV19 and TRBJ2-1, with 7 bases lining up with TRBD1. Per germline, CDR1 LNHDA and CDR2 SQIVND (reference sequence). This CDR3 comprises 16 residues. V was clipped by 0 bases and J by 2 bases; unmatched bases: 4.

The V call is TRBV11-3, the J call TRBJ2-7; no reliable D call. Germline CDR1 SGHNT, CDR2 YENEEA. V dropped 3 bases and J dropped 2 bases, with 11 bases sitting between them. The CDR3 has 14 amino acids. The CDR3 bases are TGTGCCAGCAGCTTTGGGGTCCAGGCCTACGAGCAGTACTTC. Encoded protein: CASSFGVQAYEQYF.

The rearrangement links TRBV7-8 to TRBJ2-3; weak D call: TRBD1 (6 bases). V shed 6 bases and J shed 3 bases, with 19 bases lying between them. CDR1 SGHVS and CDR2 FQNEAQ come from the germline V gene. The CDR3 spans 16 residues. The CDR3 nucleotides are TGTGCCAGCAGGCTTGCGACAGGATTGTATACAGATACGCAGTATTTT. Its translation: CASRLATGLYTDTQYF.